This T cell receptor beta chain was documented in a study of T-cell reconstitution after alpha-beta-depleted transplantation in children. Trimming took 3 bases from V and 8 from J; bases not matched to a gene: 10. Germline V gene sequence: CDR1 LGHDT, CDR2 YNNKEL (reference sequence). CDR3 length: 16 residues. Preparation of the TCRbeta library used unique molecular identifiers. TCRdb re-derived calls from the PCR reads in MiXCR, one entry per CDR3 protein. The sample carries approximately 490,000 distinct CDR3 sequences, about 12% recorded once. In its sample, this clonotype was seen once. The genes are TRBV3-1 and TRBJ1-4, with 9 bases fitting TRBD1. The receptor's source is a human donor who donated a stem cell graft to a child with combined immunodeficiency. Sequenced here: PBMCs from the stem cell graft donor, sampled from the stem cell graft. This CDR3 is CASSQGTGGAREKLFF. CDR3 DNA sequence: TGTGCCAGCAGCCAGGGTACAGGGGGCGCGCGGGAAAAACTGTTTTTT.